This is a list of T cell receptor beta chains from one sample in a study of post-analysis software for immune sequencing data. TCRdb reprocessed the PCR reads with MiXCR, giving one entry per CDR3 protein. Of around 710,000 distinct CDR3 sequences detected, about 45% appear once; the ten largest clones hold 4% to 5%. The sample taken for sequencing was blood. The receptor source for this set is a girl between 5 and 17 years old with multiple sclerosis. The CDR3 runs from the conserved cysteine through the conserved F or W. The D gene is left open where the match is weak. A row's size may be missing; if present it is once, few, many or a size class.

d_gene,abundance,v_gene,j_gene,CDR3nt,CDR3aa
TRBD1,NA,TRBV12-3/TRBV12-4,TRBJ1-2,TGTGCCAGCAGCCGACAGGGAATGAACTATGGCTACACCTTC,CASSRQGMNYGYTF
TRBD2,NA,TRBV11-2,TRBJ2-5,TGTGCCAGCAGCACCGTCCCCAGGGGGCCCACTAGCGGGGGGGCTCAGGAGACCCAGTACTTC,CASSTVPRGPTSGGAQETQYF
NA,few,TRBV13,TRBJ2-3,TGTGCCAGCAGCTCCCAGAGGGCCCCTAGCACAGATACGCAGTATTTT,CASSSQRAPSTDTQYF
TRBD2,few,TRBV20-1,TRBJ2-7,TGCAGTGCCGACGAGCGGGACGGGGTCTACGAGCAGTACTTC,CSADERDGVYEQYF
TRBD2,few,TRBV5-6,TRBJ2-7,TGTGCCAGCAGCTCGGGAGGGCCGCGGAGATCCTACGAGCAGTACTTC,CASSSGGPRRSYEQYF
NA,few,TRBV6-2/TRBV6-3,TRBJ2-7,TGTGCCAGCAGTTCGTCTGGCAAACGCGGGACAGCAACATACGAGCAGTACTTC,CASSSSGKRGTATYEQYF
TRBD2,few,TRBV6-2/TRBV6-3,TRBJ2-7,TGTGCCAGCACGGAAGCGGGAGTAAAGTACGAGCAGTACTTC,CASTEAGVKYEQYF
TRBD2,NA,TRBV14,TRBJ2-3,TGTGCCAGCAGCCAGTTACGGGAGGGGACAGATACGCAGTATTTT,CASSQLREGTDTQYF
NA,NA,TRBV7-2,TRBJ2-5,TGTGCCAGCAGTCAACAGATCCCGGGAGAGACCCAGTACTTC,CASSQQIPGETQYF
NA,few,TRBV6-1,TRBJ1-1,TGTACCAGCAGTGAAGGCCCCGGTTTGGGTAGATTGAACACTGAAGCTTTCTTT,CTSSEGPGLGRLNTEAFF
TRBD2,NA,TRBV6-2/TRBV6-3,TRBJ2-1,TGTGCCAGCAGTTACAAGTCGGGAGGGCCTATAGGCTCCTACAATGAGCAGTTCTTC,CASSYKSGGPIGSYNEQFF
TRBD2,NA,TRBV29-1,TRBJ2-2,TGCAGCGTTGAAGAAGGACTAGCGGGCGAAGGGGAGCTGTTTTTT,CSVEEGLAGEGELFF
NA,once,TRBV9,TRBJ1-3,TGTGCCAGCGGGCAGTCTGGAAACACCATATATTTT,CASGQSGNTIYF
NA,NA,TRBV29-1,TRBJ2-5,TGCAGCGTTGAAGGCTTTAGCGGTGAGCAGTACTTC,CSVEGFSGEQYF
TRBD2,NA,TRBV7-3,TRBJ2-3,TGTGCCAGCAGCTTGTCGGGAGGGCCCGCAGATACGCAGTATTTT,CASSLSGGPADTQYF
NA,NA,TRBV28,TRBJ2-7,TGTGCCAGCAGCCAACGCCCGCCTCTCTTCTACGAGCAGTACTTC,CASSQRPPLFYEQYF
NA,NA,TRBV15,TRBJ2-5,TGTGCCACCAGCATCATTCTGGGCGAGCAAGAGACCCAGTACTTC,CATSIILGEQETQYF
NA,NA,TRBV13,TRBJ2-7,TGTGCCAGCAGCTTAGGGCGGGACCTCTCCTACGAGCAGTACTTC,CASSLGRDLSYEQYF
TRBD2,NA,TRBV20-1,TRBJ2-3,TGCAGTGCTAGGGTTAGCGGGAGAGCTCCTAGCACAGATACGCAGTATTTT,CSARVSGRAPSTDTQYF